This TCR beta chain was recovered during a study of blood T cells in healthy people across ages. Only a few counts were recorded for this clonotype. Its target is not known. V was pared by 6 bases and J by 9 bases, with 4 bases of the junction left unmatched. The CDR3 totals 13 residues. CDR1 MNHEY and CDR2 SMNVEV come from the germline V gene (reference sequence). Researchers isolated at least 6 million PBMCs per sample. With a J-beta primer mix and a sample-barcoded 5' primer, a second PCR ran about 6 to 11 cycles. TCRdb redid the calling of the 5' RACE reads with MiXCR, one entry per CDR3 protein. In the table there are hundreds of thousands of distinct CDR3 sequences, more than 40% of which are singletons. The study, taken as a whole, reports: Both naive CD4+ cell counts and diversity were greater in long-lived donors than in aged donors. The donors' CMV status was not determined, possibly confounding changes in expanded clonotypes.

The chain is built from TRBV27 and TRBJ1-6; 8 bases are a match to TRBD1. Material for sequencing was blood. The sequence was obtained from a man aged 55 to 70 in good health. The CDR3 DNA reads as TGTGCCAGCAGACCAGGGGGCGGTTCACCCCTCCACTTT. It yields the protein CASRPGGGSPLHF.